The present T cell receptor (beta chain) was sequenced within a study of cytomegalovirus exposure and HLA in healthy donors. The study, taken as a whole, reports: Cytomegalovirus status was reportedly diagnosed by the classifier with high specificity and sensitivity.

The study ran its PCR with 60 Vbeta and 13 Jbeta primers. Assay: immunoSEQ multiplex PCR; the TCRdb copy retains only in-frame clones and omits some. The sample consists of 150,000 or so clones, around 67% of them appearing once. The CDR3 sequence is 12 residues long. Per the germline V gene, CDR1 is MDHEN and CDR2 is SYDVKM. Unmatched junction bases numbered 2, after V lost 11 bases and J lost 3 bases. Note on this clone: Its specificity is unknown.

This rearrangement joins TRBV28 to TRBJ1-2, with 11 bases matching TRBD1. The TCR originated in a man younger than 35 in good health and CMV-seropositive. The sequenced sample consisted of PBMCs. The CDR3 reads CAGGQGDYGYTF. The DNA for the CDR3 is TGTGCCGGGGGACAGGGGGACTATGGCTACACCTTC.